This TCR beta chain was sequenced during a study of CD8+CD57+ T cells in acquired aplastic anemia. Germline values: CDR1 SNHLY, CDR2 FYNNEI. Trimming shortened V by 1 base and J by 14 bases, and 11 bases separated the two germline ends. CDR3 size: 11 residues. Study-wide results and caveats: Patients had roughly 29 CD8+ CDR3 sequences in common with controls (the shared set).

Both TCR beta VDJ combination and CDR3 sequence profiling were carried out. Genomic DNA was the template for this profiling. TCRdb recomputed calls from the reads with MiXCR, one row per CDR3 protein. The table shows roughly 86,000 distinct CDR3 sequences, with over 35% occurring only once. In regard to this clonotype: Its matching antigen is unknown.

Sequencing was performed on sorted CD4+, CD8+, or CD8+CD57+ T cells (not recorded which) from PBMCs. The TCR comes from a human donor in good health, serving as a control. The J gene is TRBJ1-1, the V gene TRBV2; D perhaps matches TRBD1 (5 bases). CDR3 DNA sequence: TGTGCCAGCAGTGAAGGGGGCGACCGCTTCTTT. It yields the protein CASSEGGDRFF.